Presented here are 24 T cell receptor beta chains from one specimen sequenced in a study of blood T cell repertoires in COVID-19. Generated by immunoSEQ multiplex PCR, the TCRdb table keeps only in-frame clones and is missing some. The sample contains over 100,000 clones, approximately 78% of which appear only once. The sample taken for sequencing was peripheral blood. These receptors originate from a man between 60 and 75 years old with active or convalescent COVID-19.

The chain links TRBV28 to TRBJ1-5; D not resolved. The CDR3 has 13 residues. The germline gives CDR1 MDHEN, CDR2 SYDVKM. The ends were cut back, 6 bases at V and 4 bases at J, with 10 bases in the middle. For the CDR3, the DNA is TGTGCCAGCAGACCCGTACAAAATCAGCCCCAGCATTTT. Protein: CASRPVQNQPQHF.

Here the CDR3 DNA reads TGTGCCAGCAGCCGGACAGGGCCTAACACCGGGGAGCTGTTTTTT. Encoded protein: CASSRTGPNTGELFF. The chain employs TRBV7-2 and TRBJ2-2; TRBD1 matches at 8 bases. CDR1 and CDR2 (germline): SGHTA, FQGNSA. V lost 5 bases, J lost 2 bases, and 4 bases stayed unmatched. The CDR3 is made up of 15 amino acids.

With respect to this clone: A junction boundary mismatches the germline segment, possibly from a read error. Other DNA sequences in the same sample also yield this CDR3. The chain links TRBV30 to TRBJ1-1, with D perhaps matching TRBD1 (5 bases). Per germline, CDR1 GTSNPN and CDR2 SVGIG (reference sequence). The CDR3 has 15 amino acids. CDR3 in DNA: TGTGCCTGGACGGTGGGAGGGACGGCGAACACTGAAGCCTTCTTT. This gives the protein CAWTVGGTANTEAFF.

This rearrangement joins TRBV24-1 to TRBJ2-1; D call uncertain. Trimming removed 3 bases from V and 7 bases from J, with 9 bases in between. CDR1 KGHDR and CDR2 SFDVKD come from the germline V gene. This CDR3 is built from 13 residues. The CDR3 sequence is CATSDTWANEQFF. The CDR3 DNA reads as TGTGCCACCAGTGATACGTGGGCTAATGAGCAGTTCTTC.

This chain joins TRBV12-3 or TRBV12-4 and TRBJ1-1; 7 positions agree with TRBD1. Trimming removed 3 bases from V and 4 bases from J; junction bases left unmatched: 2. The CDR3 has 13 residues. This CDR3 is CASSFDRATEAFF. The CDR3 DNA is TGTGCCAGCAGTTTCGACAGGGCCACTGAAGCTTTCTTT.

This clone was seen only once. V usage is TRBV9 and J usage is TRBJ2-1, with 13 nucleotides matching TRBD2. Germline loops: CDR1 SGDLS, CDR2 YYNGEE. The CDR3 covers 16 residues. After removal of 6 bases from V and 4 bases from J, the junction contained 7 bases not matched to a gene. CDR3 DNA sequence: TGTGCCAGCATCGGACTAGCGGGAGTAAGGTACAATGAGCAGTTCTTC. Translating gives CASIGLAGVRYNEQFF.

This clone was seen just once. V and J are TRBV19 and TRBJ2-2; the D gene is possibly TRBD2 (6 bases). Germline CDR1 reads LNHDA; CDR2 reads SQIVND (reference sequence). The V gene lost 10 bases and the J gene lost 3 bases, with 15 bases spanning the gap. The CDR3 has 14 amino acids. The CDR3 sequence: CATLSRRDTGELFF. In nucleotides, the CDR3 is TGTGCCACCCTTAGCAGGAGGGACACCGGGGAGCTGTTTTTT.

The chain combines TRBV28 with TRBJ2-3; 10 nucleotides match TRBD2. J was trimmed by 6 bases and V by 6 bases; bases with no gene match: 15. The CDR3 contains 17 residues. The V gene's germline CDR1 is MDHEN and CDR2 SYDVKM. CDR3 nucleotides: TGTGCCAGCAGATCCCATCCAGGAGCGGGAGGGCCGGATACGCAGTATTTT. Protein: CASRSHPGAGGPDTQYF.

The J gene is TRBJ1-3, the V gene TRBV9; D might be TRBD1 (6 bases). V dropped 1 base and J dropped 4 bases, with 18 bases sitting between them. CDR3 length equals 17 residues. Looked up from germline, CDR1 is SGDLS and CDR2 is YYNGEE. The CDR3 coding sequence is TGTGCCAGCAGCGTAAGCCAGGGGTTGGATTACGGAAACACCATATATTTT. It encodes CASSVSQGLDYGNTIYF.

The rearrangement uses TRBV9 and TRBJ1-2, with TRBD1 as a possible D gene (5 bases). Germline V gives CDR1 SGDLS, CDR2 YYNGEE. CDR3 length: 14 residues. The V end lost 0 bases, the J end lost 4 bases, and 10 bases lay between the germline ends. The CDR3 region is CASSVADSPYGYTF. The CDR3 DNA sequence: TGTGCCAGCAGCGTAGCAGACAGTCCCTATGGCTACACCTTC.

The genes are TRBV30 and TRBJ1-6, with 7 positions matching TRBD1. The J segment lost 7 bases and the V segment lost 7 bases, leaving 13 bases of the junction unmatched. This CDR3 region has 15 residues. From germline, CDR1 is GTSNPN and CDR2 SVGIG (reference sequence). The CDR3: CASTAETGKNSPLHF. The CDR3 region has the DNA TGTGCCTCAACAGCCGAGACAGGGAAGAATTCACCCCTCCACTTT. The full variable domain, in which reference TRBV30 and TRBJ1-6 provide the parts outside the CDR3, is SQTIHQWPATLVQPVGSPLSLECTVEGTSNPNLYWYRQAAGRGLQLLFYSVGIGQISSEVPQNLSASRPQDRQFILSSKKLLLSDSGFYLCASTAETGKNSPLHFGNGTRLTVT.

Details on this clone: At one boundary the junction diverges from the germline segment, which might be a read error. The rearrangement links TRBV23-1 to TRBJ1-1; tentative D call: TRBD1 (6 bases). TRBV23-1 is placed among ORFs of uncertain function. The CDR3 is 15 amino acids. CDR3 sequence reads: CATYLPRGGNPEAFF. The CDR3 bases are TGCGCCACCTATCTCCCGAGGGGGGGGAACCCTGAAGCTTTCTTT.

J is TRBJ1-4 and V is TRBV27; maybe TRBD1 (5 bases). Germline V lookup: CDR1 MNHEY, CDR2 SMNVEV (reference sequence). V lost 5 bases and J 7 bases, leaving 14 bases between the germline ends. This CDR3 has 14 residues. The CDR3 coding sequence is TGTGCCAGCAGTCAGGGCCGGGGGGGTGAAAAACTGTTTTTT. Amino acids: CASSQGRGGEKLFF.

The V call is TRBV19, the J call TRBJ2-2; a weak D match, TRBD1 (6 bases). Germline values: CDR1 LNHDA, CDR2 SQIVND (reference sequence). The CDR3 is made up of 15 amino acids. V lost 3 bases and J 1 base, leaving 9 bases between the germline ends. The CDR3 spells CASSISRGNTGELFF. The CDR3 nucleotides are TGTGCCAGTAGTATTTCCAGGGGGAACACCGGGGAGCTGTTTTTT.

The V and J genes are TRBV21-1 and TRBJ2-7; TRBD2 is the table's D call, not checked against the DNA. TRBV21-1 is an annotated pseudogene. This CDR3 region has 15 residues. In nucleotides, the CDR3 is TGTGCCAGCCATGGGGGGGGACATGGACACTACGAGCAGTACGTC. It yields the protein CASHGGGHGHYEQYV.

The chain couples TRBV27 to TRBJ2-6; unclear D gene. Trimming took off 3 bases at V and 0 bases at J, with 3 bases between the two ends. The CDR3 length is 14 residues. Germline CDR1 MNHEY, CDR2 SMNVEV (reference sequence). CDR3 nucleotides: TGTGCCAGCAGTTTTCTCTCTGGGGCCAACGTCCTGACTTTC. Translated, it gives CASSFLSGANVLTF.

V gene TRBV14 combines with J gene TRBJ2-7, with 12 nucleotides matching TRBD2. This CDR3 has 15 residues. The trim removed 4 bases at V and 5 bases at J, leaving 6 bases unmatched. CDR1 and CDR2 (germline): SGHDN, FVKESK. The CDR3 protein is CASSPRLAGDHEQYF. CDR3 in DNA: TGTGCCAGCAGCCCTAGACTAGCGGGAGACCACGAGCAGTACTTC. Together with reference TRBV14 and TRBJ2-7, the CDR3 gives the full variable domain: EAGVTQFPSHSVIEKGQTVTLRCDPISGHDNLYWYRRVMGKEIKFLLHFVKESKQDESGMPNNRFLAERTGGTYSTLKVQPAELEDSGVYFCASSPRLAGDHEQYFGPGTRLTVT.

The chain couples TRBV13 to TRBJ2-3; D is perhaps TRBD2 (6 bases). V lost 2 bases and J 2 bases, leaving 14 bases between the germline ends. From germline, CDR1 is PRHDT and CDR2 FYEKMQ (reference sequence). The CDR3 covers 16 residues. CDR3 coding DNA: TGTGCCAGCAGCTTACTAGCGTTATTTCTCACAGATACGCAGTATTTT. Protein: CASSLLALFLTDTQYF.

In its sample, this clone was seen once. CDR3 sequence (DNA): TGTGCCAGCTCACCGCTTTCTACTGGGAGCTCCTATAATTCACCCCTCCACTTT. This sequence encodes CASSPLSTGSSYNSPLHF. The V and J genes are TRBV18 and TRBJ1-6; D gene uncertain. Trimming left V 3 bases short and J 0 bases short, with 15 bases between. The CDR3 runs to 18 residues. Germline lookup yields CDR1 KGHSH and CDR2 LQKENI.

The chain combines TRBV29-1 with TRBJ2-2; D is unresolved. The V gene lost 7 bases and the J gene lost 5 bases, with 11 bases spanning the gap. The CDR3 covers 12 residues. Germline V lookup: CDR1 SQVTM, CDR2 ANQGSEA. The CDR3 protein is CSASLVTGELFF. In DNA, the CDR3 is TGCAGCGCCTCGCTAGTTACCGGGGAGCTGTTTTTT.

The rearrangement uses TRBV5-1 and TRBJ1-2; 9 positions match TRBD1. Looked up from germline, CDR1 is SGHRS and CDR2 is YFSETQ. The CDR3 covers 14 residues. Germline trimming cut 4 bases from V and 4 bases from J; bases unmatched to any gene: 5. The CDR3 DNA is TGCGCCAGCAGCCCGGGACAGGGAGTCTATGGCTACACCTTC. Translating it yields CASSPGQGVYGYTF.

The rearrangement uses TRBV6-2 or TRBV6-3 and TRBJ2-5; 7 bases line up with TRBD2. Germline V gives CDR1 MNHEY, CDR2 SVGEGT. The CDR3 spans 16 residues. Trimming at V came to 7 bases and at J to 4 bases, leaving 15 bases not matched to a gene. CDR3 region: CASTPLLRGGRETQYF. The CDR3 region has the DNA TGTGCCAGCACCCCTCTTCTGAGGGGAGGGAGAGAGACCCAGTACTTC.

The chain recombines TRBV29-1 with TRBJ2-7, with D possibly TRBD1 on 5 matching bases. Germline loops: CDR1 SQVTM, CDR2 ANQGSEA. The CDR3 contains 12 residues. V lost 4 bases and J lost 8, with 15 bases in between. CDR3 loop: CSVAAGPFQQYF. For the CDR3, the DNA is TGCAGCGTTGCGGCAGGGCCCTTCCAGCAGTACTTC.

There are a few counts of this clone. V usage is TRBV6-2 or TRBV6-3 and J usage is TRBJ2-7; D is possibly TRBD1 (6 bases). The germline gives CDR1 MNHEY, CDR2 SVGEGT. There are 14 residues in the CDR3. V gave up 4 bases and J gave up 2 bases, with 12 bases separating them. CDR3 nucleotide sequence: TGTGCCAGCAGTTCCCGGAGGACAGCCTACGAGCAGTACGTC. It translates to CASSSRRTAYEQYV.